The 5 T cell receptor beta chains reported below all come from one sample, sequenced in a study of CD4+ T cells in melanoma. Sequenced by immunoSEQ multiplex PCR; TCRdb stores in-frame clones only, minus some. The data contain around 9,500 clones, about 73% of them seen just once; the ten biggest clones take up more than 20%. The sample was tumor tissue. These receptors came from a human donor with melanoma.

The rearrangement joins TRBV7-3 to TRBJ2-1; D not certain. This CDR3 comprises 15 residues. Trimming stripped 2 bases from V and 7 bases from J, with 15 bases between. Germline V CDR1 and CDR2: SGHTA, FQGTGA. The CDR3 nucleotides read TGTGCCAGCAGCTTAGATATAGTTTCGGCAAATGAGCAGTTCTTC. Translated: CASSLDIVSANEQFF.

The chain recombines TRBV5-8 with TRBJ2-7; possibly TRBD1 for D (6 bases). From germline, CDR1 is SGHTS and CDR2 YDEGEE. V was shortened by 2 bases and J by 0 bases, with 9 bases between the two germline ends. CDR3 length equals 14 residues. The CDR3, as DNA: TGTGCCAGCAGCTTAACAGGGTTCTCCTACGAGCAGTACTTC. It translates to CASSLTGFSYEQYF. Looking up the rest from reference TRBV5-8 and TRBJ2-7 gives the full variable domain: EAGVTQSPTHLIKTRGQQATLRCSPISGHTSVYWYQQALGLGLQFLLWYDEGEERNRGNFPPRFSGRQFPNYSSELNVNALELEDSALYLCASSLTGFSYEQYFGPGTRLTVT.

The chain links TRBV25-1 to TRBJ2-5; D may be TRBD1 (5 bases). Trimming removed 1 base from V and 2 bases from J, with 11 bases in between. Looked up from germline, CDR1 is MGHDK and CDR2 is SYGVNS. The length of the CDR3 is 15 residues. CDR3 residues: CASSELGAKQETQYF. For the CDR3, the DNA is TGTGCCAGCAGTGAATTAGGGGCAAAACAAGAGACCCAGTACTTC.

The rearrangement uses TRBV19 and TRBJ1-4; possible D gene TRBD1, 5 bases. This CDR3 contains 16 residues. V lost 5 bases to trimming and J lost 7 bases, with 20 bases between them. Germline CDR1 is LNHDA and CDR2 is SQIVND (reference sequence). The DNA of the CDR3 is TGTGCCAGTAGTTCAGCCCCTGGGGTAGGGGCTGAAAAACTGTTTTTT. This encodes CASSSAPGVGAEKLFF.

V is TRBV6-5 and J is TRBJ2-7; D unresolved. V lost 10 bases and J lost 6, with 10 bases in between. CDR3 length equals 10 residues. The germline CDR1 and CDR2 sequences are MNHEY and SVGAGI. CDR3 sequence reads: CATRLGEQYF. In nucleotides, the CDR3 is TGTGCCACGCGACTGGGCGAGCAGTACTTC.